The 15 T cell receptor beta chains below were found in one sample sequenced in a study of T cells in Graves' hyperthyroidism and ophthalmopathy. RNA transcripts provided the source from which TCR beta CDR3 regions were amplified. HTBI primers were the set used in a first-round RT-PCR of the TCR CDR3. One entry per CDR3 protein results from TCRdb running MiXCR on the multiplex PCR reads. The table records 550,000 to 850,000 distinct CDR3 sequences, approximately 19% of them present only once. The sequencing input was blood. The receptor set was obtained from a woman in her forties or fifties with Graves' hyperthyroidism that later progressed to Graves' ophthalmopathy.

A few counts support this clonotype. The chain links TRBV12-5 to TRBJ2-3, with 11 bases aligning to TRBD1. This CDR3 region has 13 residues. Germline lookup yields CDR1 LGHNT and CDR2 FRNRAP. V lost 8 bases, J lost 7 bases, and 5 bases stayed unmatched. CDR3 nucleotides: TGTGCTAGTTGCGGGACAGGGGGATATACGCAGTATTTT. Amino acids: CASCGTGGYTQYF.

The chain uses TRBV6-1 and TRBJ2-7, with D possibly being TRBD1 or TRBD2 (5 bases each). Germline loops: CDR1 MNHNS, CDR2 SASEGT. Between the trimmed V and J ends, which lost 5 bases and 0 bases, there was a span of 14 bases. CDR3 length: 15 residues. The CDR3 reads CASSNRDRSSYEQYF. The CDR3 bases are TGTGCCAGCAGTAACCGGGACCGAAGCTCCTACGAGCAGTACTTC.

The V and J genes are TRBV7-9 and TRBJ2-3; D is unclear. This CDR3 comprises 15 residues. V shed 4 bases and J shed 5 bases, with 16 bases lying between them. Germline V gene sequence: CDR1 SEHNR, CDR2 FQNEAQ (reference sequence). CDR3 in amino acids: CASSSAGPVVDTQYF. Written as DNA, the CDR3 is TGTGCCAGCAGCTCGGCCGGGCCAGTTGTAGATACGCAGTATTTT.

This clonotype has ten or more counts. The chain joins TRBV6-1 to TRBJ2-5; 14 bases map to TRBD2. This CDR3 contains 18 residues. Germline CDR1 and CDR2: MNHNS and SASEGT. V lost 3 bases to trimming and J lost 4 bases; unmatched junction nucleotides: 10. The CDR3 sequence: CASSEPGLAGAPRETQYF. The CDR3 DNA follows: TGTGCCAGCAGTGAGCCGGGACTAGCGGGGGCCCCTCGAGAGACCCAGTACTTC.

The genes are TRBV6-1 and TRBJ2-1; D tentatively reads TRBD1 or TRBD2 (5 bases each). The CDR3 length is 16 residues. Trimming removed 6 bases from V and 8 bases from J, with 23 bases in between. Germline CDR1 is MNHNS and CDR2 is SASEGT. CDR3 DNA: TGTGCCAGCAGACCCCCAAAAGGGACCTGGTTCGATGAGCAGTTCTTC. Amino acid sequence: CASRPPKGTWFDEQFF.

This clonotype was detected only a few times. The J gene is TRBJ1-2, the V gene TRBV14; 7 bases are shared with TRBD1. This CDR3 is 16 amino acids long. Germline loops: CDR1 SGHDN, CDR2 FVKESK. The trim removed 1 base at V and 4 bases at J, leaving 9 bases unmatched. In DNA form, the CDR3 reads TGTGCCAGCAGCCAAGGGACAGGATGGGGGGGCTATGGCTACACCTTC. Amino acids: CASSQGTGWGGYGYTF.

This chain joins TRBV20-1 and TRBJ2-3; D not certain. This CDR3 is built from 16 residues. The germline V gene has CDR1 DFQATT and CDR2 SNEGSKA (reference sequence). The V end lost 5 bases, the J end lost 2 bases, and 20 bases lay between the germline ends. This chain's CDR3 is CSAPSPKWANTDTQYF. As DNA, the CDR3 is TGCAGTGCTCCGTCCCCCAAATGGGCTAACACAGATACGCAGTATTTT.

The rearrangement uses TRBV18 and TRBJ1-6; possibly TRBD1 for D (5 bases). Trimming took 3 bases from V and 8 from J, leaving 14 bases between them. The CDR3 runs 15 residues. CDR1 KGHSH and CDR2 LQKENI come from the germline V gene. In DNA form, the CDR3 reads TGTGCCAGCTCACCTCAGGCGGGAGGGGATTCACCCCTCCACTTT. Amino acids: CASSPQAGGDSPLHF.

The gene calls are TRBV7-2 and TRBJ2-3; no clear D gene. CDR1 is SGHTA and CDR2 is FQGNSA in the germline V gene. The CDR3 has 16 amino acids. V was pared by 1 base and J by 1 base, with 12 bases between. This CDR3 is CASSLVGGERTDTQYF. The DNA of the CDR3 is TGTGCCAGCAGCTTAGTCGGTGGGGAACGCACAGATACGCAGTATTTT.

The chain is built from TRBV19 and TRBJ2-1; D is unresolved. Germline lookup yields CDR1 LNHDA and CDR2 SQIVND (reference sequence). This CDR3 spans 13 amino acids. The V gene lost 7 bases and the J gene lost 0 bases, with 7 bases spanning the gap. This CDR3 is CASKGSSYNEQFF. In DNA form, the CDR3 reads TGTGCCAGTAAGGGTAGCTCCTACAATGAGCAGTTCTTC.

A few counts support this clonotype. The chain combines TRBV9 with TRBJ2-5; D call uncertain. Germline-derived CDR1 and CDR2 are SGDLS and YYNGEE. This CDR3 has 15 residues. Trimming left V 0 bases short and J 2 bases short, with 11 bases between. The CDR3 DNA reads as TGTGCCAGCAGCGTAGAGGGCGGCATACAAGAGACCCAGTACTTC. Amino acids: CASSVEGGIQETQYF.

This clonotype was seen ten or more times. The chain joins TRBV27 to TRBJ2-3; maybe TRBD2 (6 bases). V lost 2 bases to trimming and J lost 2 bases, with 14 bases between them. Germline CDR1 MNHEY, CDR2 SMNVEV (reference sequence). There are 16 residues in the CDR3. CDR3 residues: CASSLLDRDSTDTQYF. Here the CDR3 DNA reads TGTGCCAGCAGTTTACTGGACCGGGACTCCACAGATACGCAGTATTTT.

The V and J genes are TRBV5-4 and TRBJ2-3; 9 positions match TRBD1. V dropped 2 bases and J dropped 8; count of bases not matched to a gene: 3. CDR3 size: 13 residues. Looked up from germline, CDR1 is SGHNT and CDR2 is YYREEE (reference sequence). CDR3 protein: CASSLQGAGTQYF. The CDR3 DNA follows: TGTGCCAGCAGCTTACAGGGGGCAGGTACGCAGTATTTT.

The rearrangement uses TRBV7-9 and TRBJ2-3; D gene unclear. Germline values: CDR1 SEHNR, CDR2 FQNEAQ (reference sequence). Trimming removed 0 bases from V and 0 bases from J, with 13 bases in between. The CDR3 covers 17 residues. The CDR3 coding sequence is TGTGCCAGCAGCTTAGCGGGAACCAGATCTAGCACAGATACGCAGTATTTT. It specifies CASSLAGTRSSTDTQYF.

The chain employs TRBV7-3 and TRBJ2-1; D might be TRBD1 (6 bases). V gave up 3 bases and J gave up 4 bases, with 10 bases separating them. Germline V lookup: CDR1 SGHTA, CDR2 FQGTGA. The CDR3 loop spans 14 amino acids. CDR3 nucleotides: TGTGCCAGCAGCTTGTCAGGGGCTTACAATGAGCAGTTCTTC. Its translation: CASSLSGAYNEQFF.